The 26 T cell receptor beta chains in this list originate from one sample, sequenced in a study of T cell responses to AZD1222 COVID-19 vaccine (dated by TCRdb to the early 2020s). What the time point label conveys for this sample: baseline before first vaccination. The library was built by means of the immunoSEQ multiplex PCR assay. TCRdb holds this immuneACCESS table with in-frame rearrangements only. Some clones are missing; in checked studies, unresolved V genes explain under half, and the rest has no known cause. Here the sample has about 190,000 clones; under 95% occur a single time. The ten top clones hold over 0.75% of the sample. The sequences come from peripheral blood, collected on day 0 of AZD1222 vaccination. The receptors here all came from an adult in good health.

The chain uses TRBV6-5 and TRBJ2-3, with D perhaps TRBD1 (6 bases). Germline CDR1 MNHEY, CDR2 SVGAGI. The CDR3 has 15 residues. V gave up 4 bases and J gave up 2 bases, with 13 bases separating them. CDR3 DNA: TGTGCCAGCAGTTTTCAGGGGCGAGACACAGATACGCAGTATTTT. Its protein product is CASSFQGRDTDTQYF.

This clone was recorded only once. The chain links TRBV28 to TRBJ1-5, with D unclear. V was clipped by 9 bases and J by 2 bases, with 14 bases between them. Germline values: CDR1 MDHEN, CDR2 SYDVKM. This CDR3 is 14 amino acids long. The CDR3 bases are TGTGCCAGTAGACACGCCTCGGGCAATCAGCCCCAGCATTTT. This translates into CASRHASGNQPQHF. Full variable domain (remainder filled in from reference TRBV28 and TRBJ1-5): DVKVTQSSRYLVKRTGEKVFLECVQDMDHENMFWYRQDPGLGLRLIYFSYDVKMKEKGDIPEGYSVSREKKERFSLILESASTNQTSMYLCASRHASGNQPQHFGDGTRLSIL.

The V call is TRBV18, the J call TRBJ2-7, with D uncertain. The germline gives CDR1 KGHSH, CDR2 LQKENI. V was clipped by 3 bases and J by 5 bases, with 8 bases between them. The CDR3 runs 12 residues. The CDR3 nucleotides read TGTGCCAGCTCACCCGGGCCCGACGAGCAGTACTTC. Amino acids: CASSPGPDEQYF.

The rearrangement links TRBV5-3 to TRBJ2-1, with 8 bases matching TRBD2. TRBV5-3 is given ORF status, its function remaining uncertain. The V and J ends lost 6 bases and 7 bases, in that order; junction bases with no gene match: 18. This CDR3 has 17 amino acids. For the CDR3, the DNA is TGTGCCAGAAACTGGGTGACCGGGACTAGGGGCGGGAATGAGCAGTTCTTC. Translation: CARNWVTGTRGGNEQFF.

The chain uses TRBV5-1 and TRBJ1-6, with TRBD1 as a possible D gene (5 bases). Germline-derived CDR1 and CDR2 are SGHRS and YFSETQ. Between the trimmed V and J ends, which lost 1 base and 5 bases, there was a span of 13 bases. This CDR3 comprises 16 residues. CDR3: CASSLPRGGDNSPLHF. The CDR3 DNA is TGCGCCAGCAGCTTGCCCCGGGGGGGTGATAATTCACCCCTCCACTTT. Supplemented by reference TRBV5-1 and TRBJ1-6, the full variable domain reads KAGVTQTPRYLIKTRGQQVTLSCSPISGHRSVSWYQQTPGQGLQFLFEYFSETQRNKGNFPGRFSGRQFSNSRSEMNVSTLELGDSALYLCASSLPRGGDNSPLHFGNGTRLTVT.

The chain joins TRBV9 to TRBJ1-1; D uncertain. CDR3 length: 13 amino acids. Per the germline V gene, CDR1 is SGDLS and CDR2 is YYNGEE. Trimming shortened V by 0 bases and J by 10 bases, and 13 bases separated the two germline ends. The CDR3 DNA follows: TGTGCCAGCAGCGTAGTCGAGGGTCCAGTAGCTTTCTTT. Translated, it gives CASSVVEGPVAFF.

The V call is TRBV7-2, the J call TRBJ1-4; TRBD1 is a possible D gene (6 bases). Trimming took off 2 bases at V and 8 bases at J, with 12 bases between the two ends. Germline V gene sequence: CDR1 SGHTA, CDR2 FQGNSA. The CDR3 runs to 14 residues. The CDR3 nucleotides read TGTGCCAGCAGCTTACAGGGGAATAAGGAAAAACTGTTTTTT. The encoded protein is CASSLQGNKEKLFF.

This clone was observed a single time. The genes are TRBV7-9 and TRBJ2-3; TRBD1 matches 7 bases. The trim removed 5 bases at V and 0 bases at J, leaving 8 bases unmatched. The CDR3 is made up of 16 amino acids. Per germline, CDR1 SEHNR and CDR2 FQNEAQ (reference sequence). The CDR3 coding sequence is TGTGCCAGCAGCGTCAACCGGGACAGAAGCACAGATACGCAGTATTTT. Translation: CASSVNRDRSTDTQYF.

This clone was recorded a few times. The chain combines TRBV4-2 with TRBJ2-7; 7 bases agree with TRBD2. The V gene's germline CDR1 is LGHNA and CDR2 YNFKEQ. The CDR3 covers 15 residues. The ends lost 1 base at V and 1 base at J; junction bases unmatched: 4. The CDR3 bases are TGTGCCAGCAGCCAAGGACTAGCCCAGTCCTACGAGCAGTACTTC. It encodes CASSQGLAQSYEQYF.

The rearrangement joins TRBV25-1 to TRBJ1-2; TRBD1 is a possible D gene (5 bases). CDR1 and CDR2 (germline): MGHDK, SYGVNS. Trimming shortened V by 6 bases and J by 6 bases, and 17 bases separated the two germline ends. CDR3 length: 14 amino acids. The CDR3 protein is CASSSRQNHDGYTF. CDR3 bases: TGTGCCAGCAGCAGCCGACAGAACCACGATGGCTACACCTTC.

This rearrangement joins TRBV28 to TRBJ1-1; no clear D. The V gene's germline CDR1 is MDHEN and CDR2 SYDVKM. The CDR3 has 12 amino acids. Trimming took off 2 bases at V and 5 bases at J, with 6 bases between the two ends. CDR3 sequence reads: CASSLIQTEAFF. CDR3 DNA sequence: TGTGCCAGCAGTTTAATTCAGACTGAAGCTTTCTTT.

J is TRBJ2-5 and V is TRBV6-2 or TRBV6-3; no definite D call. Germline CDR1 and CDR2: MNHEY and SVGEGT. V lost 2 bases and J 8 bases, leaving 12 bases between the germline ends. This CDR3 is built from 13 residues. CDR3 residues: CASSYDASSTQYF. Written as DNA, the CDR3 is TGTGCCAGCAGTTACGACGCATCCTCAACCCAGTACTTC.

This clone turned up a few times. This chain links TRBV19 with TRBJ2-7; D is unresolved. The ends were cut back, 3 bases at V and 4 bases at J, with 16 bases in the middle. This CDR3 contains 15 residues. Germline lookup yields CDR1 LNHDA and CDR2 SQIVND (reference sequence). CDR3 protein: CASSIAVPSFYEQYF. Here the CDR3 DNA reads TGTGCCAGTAGTATCGCAGTTCCGAGCTTTTACGAGCAGTACTTC.

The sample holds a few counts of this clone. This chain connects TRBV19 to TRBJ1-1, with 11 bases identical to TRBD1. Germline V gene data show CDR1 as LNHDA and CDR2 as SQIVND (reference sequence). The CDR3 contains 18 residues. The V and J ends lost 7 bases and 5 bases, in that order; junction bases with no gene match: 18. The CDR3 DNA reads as TGTGCCAGTACCACGGGATACGGGACCGGGACAGGGGGGACTGAAGCTTTCTTT. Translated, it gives CASTTGYGTGTGGTEAFF. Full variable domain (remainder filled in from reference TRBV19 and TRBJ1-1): DGGITQSPKYLFRKEGQNVTLSCEQNLNHDAMYWYRQDPGQGLRLIYYSQIVNDFQKGDIAEGYSVSREKKESFPLTVTSAQKNPTAFYLCASTTGYGTGTGGTEAFFGQGTRLTVV.

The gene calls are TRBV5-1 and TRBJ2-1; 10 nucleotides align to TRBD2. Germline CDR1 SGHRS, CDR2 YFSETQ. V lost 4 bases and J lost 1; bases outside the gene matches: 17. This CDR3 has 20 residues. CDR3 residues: CASSPGIQRGGRGSYNEQFF. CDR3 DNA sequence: TGCGCCAGCAGCCCCGGGATACAGCGGGGGGGCCGTGGATCCTACAATGAGCAGTTCTTC. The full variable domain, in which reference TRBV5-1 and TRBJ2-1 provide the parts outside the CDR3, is KAGVTQTPRYLIKTRGQQVTLSCSPISGHRSVSWYQQTPGQGLQFLFEYFSETQRNKGNFPGRFSGRQFSNSRSEMNVSTLELGDSALYLCASSPGIQRGGRGSYNEQFFGPGTRLTVL.

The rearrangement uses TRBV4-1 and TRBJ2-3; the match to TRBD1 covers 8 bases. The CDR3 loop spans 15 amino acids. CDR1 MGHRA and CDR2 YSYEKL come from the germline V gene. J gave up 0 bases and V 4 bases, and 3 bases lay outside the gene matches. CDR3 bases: TGCGCCAGCAGCCGAGGACAGGGAAGCACAGATACGCAGTATTTT. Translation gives CASSRGQGSTDTQYF.

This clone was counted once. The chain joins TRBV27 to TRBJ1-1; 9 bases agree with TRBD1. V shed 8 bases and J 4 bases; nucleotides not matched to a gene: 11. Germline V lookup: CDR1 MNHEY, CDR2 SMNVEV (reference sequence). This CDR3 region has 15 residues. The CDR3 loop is CASEDRGGRSTEAFF. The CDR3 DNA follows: TGTGCCAGCGAGGACAGGGGAGGGAGGAGCACTGAAGCTTTCTTT.

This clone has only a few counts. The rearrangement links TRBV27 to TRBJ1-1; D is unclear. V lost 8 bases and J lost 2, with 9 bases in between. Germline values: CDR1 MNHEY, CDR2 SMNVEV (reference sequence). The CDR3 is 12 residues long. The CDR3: CASGRVNTEAFF. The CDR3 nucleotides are TGTGCCAGCGGGAGGGTAAACACTGAAGCTTTCTTT.

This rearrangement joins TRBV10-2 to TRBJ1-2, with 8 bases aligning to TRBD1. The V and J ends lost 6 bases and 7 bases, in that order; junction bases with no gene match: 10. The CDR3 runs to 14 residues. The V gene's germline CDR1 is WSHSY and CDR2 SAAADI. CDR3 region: CASSAIQGAGGYTF. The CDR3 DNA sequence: TGCGCCAGCAGCGCCATCCAGGGGGCGGGTGGCTACACCTTC.

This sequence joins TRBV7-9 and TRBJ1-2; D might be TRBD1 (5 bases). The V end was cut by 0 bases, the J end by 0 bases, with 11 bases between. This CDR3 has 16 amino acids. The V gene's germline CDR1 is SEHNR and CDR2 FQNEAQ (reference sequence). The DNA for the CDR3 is TGTGCCAGCAGCTTAGCGTGGGACGAGGCTAACTATGGCTACACCTTC. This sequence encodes CASSLAWDEANYGYTF.

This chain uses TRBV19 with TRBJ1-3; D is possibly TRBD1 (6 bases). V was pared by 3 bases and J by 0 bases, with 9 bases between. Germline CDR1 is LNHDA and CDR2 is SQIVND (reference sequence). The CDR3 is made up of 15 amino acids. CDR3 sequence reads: CASSILQGSGNTIYF. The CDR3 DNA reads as TGTGCCAGTAGTATCCTACAGGGCTCTGGAAACACCATATATTTT.

The CDR3 DNA sequence: TGTGCCAGCAGCTCCCGGGCCGGCGGGGAGCAGTACTTC. Its translation is CASSSRAGGEQYF. The chain links TRBV11-3 to TRBJ2-7; D may be TRBD2 (5 bases). CDR1 SGHNT and CDR2 YENEEA come from the germline V gene. Trimming left V 4 bases short and J 7 bases short, with 14 bases between. CDR3 size: 13 residues. Looking up the rest from reference TRBV11-3 and TRBJ2-7 gives the full variable domain: EAGVVQSPRYKIIEKKQPVAFWCNPISGHNTLYWYLQNLGQGPELLIRYENEEAVDDSQLPKDRFSAERLKGVDSTLKIQPAELGDSAVYLCASSSRAGGEQYFGPGTRLTVT.

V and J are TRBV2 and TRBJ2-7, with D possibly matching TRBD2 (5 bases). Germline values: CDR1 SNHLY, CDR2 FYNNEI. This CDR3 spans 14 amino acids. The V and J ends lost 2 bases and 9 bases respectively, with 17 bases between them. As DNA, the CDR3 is TGTGCCAGCAGTGAAAGGTTATCGGGATTTACGCAGTACTTC. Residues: CASSERLSGFTQYF.

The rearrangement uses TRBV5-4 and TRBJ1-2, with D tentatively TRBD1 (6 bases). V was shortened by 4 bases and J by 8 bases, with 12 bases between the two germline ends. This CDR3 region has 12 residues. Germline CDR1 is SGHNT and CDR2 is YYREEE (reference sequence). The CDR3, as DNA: TGTGCCAGCAGCCCGGGGGCGAAAGGCTACACCTTC. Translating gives CASSPGAKGYTF. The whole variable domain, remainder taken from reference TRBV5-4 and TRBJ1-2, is ETGVTQSPTHLIKTRGQQVTLRCSSQSGHNTVSWYQQALGQGPQFIFQYYREEENGRGNFPPRFSGLQFPNYSSELNVNALELDDSALYLCASSPGAKGYTFGSGTRLTVV.

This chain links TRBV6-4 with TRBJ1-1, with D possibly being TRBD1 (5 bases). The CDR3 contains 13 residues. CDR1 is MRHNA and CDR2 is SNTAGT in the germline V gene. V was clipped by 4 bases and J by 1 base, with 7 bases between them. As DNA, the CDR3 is TGTGCCAGCAGTGTCCAGGGGAACACTGAAGCTTTCTTT. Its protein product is CASSVQGNTEAFF.

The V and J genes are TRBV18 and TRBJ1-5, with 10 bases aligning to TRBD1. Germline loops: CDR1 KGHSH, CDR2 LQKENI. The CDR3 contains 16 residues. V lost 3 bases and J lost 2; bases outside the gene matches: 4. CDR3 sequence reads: CASSPRTGGGNQPQHF. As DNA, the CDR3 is TGTGCCAGCTCACCGAGGACAGGGGGAGGCAATCAGCCCCAGCATTTT.